The next 5 T cell receptor beta chains were all read from a single sample in a study of cytomegalovirus exposure and HLA in healthy donors. 13 Jbeta primers and 60 Vbeta primers were used for the PCR. Profiling relied on immunoSEQ multiplex PCR, and the TCRdb table lists in-frame clones only, not all of them. The repertoire includes 99,000 or so clones, around three quarters of them detected once, and under 4% sits in the top ten. Sequencing used PBMCs. Receptor source: a male donor in good health and CMV-seropositive.

This clone has only a few counts. This sequence joins TRBV6-6 and TRBJ2-7, with TRBD2 identical over 9 bases. Germline-derived CDR1 and CDR2 are MNHNY and SVGAGI (reference sequence). Losses at the gene ends were 7 bases for V and 1 base for J; bases not matched to a gene: 2. The CDR3 length is 13 residues. The CDR3 sequence is CASKLAGSYEQYF. The CDR3 DNA reads TGTGCCAGCAAACTAGCGGGTTCCTACGAGCAGTACTTC.

This rearrangement joins TRBV14 to TRBJ1-1; D ambiguous. Per the germline V gene, CDR1 is SGHDN and CDR2 is FVKESK. CDR3 length: 12 amino acids. The V gene lost 3 bases and the J gene lost 2 bases, with 4 bases spanning the gap. CDR3 protein: CASSQSNTEAFF. The CDR3 DNA follows: TGTGCCAGCAGCCAGTCAAACACTGAAGCTTTCTTT.

This rearrangement joins TRBV15 to TRBJ1-1, with D maybe TRBD1 (5 bases). The CDR3 loop spans 17 amino acids. Germline values: CDR1 LNHNV, CDR2 YYDKDF (reference sequence). V was pared by 0 bases and J by 0 bases, with 14 bases between. The CDR3 protein is CATSRDLVGALNTEAFF. CDR3 nucleotide sequence: TGTGCCACCAGCAGAGATCTTGTAGGGGCCTTGAACACTGAAGCTTTCTTT.

Worth noting for this clone: The sample holds other DNA sequences that translate to the same CDR3. The chain uses TRBV5-1 and TRBJ1-1; 7 positions agree with TRBD1. The V gene end was trimmed by 1 base and the J gene end by 2 bases; junction bases not matched to a gene: 2. The CDR3 totals 14 residues. Germline assignment: CDR1 SGHRS and CDR2 YFSETQ. CDR3: CASSLRGGNTEAFF. The CDR3 DNA reads as TGCGCCAGCAGCTTGAGAGGGGGCAACACTGAAGCTTTCTTT.

The chain carries TRBV10-1 and TRBJ1-3; D is uncertain. The CDR3 has 14 amino acids. The germline gives CDR1 WNHNN, CDR2 SYGVQD (reference sequence). V dropped 8 bases and J dropped 4 bases, with 15 bases sitting between them. CDR3 residues: CASDPDCGGNTIYF. CDR3 DNA sequence: TGCGCCAGCGATCCCGATTGCGGCGGAAACACCATATATTTT.